A selection of T cell receptor beta chains follows, all from one sample in a study of blood T cells in healthy people across ages. TCRdb fed the 5' RACE reads into MiXCR, producing one record per CDR3 protein. The sample has 700,000 to 950,000 distinct CDR3 sequences; roughly 41% are singletons. Material for sequencing was blood. Every receptor here comes from a woman between 55 and 75 years old in good health. The CDR3 runs from the conserved cysteine through the conserved F or W. A D gene is named only where the DNA matches it firmly.

V gene	D gene	J gene	CDR3 protein
TRBV5-6	-	TRBJ2-5	CASSWGVGTRKTQYF
TRBV4-1	-	TRBJ1-6	CASSQDANGAGSYNSPLHF
TRBV14	TRBD1	TRBJ2-1	CASSPDRLKFF
TRBV20-1	TRBD2	TRBJ2-1	CSARDPSGRLHNEQFF
TRBV12-3/TRBV12-4	-	TRBJ2-2	CADTPNTGELFF
TRBV20-1	TRBD2	TRBJ2-1	CSARATGLAVYNEQFF
TRBV5-6	TRBD2	TRBJ2-7	CASSLLAGGSQAQYF
TRBV14	-	TRBJ2-3	CASSPEWRGHTQYF
TRBV10-3	TRBD1	TRBJ1-1	CASSYQRDRVVNTEAFF
TRBV5-1	-	TRBJ2-2	CASSSGPHGELFF
TRBV20-1	TRBD2	TRBJ2-3	CSASGSGRTDTQYF
TRBV7-2	-	TRBJ2-7	CASSFQQGTAYEQYF
TRBV4-2	-	TRBJ2-3	CASSQKGADTQYF
TRBV27	-	TRBJ2-1	CASSTEETQFF
TRBV20-1	-	TRBJ2-7	CSARGKTGLTYEQYF
TRBV5-1	-	TRBJ2-1	CASSLGGAVNNEQFF
TRBV12-3/TRBV12-4	-	TRBJ2-3	CASSSWRADTQYF
TRBV4-2	-	TRBJ1-6	CASSQERVGDNNSPLHF
TRBV7-8	TRBD2	TRBJ2-1	CASSRPGTSGGAYEQFF
TRBV7-2	TRBD2	TRBJ2-1	CASSFGTSGGEQFF
TRBV5-1	-	TRBJ2-2	CASSLEGFHGELFF
TRBV3-1	-	TRBJ2-7	CASSQEGRAQEQYF
TRBV20-1	-	TRBJ1-1	CSARVMGLGNTEAFF
TRBV25-1	TRBD2	-	CASSKSGGRVYEQYF
TRBV18	-	TRBJ1-2	CASSPDPGGYTF
TRBV13	TRBD2	TRBJ2-5	CASSLTGLPIRGYQETQYF
TRBV6-6	TRBD2	TRBJ2-5	CASSYRAASGERETQYF
TRBV12-3/TRBV12-4	TRBD2	TRBJ2-5	CASSGAGGPETQYF
TRBV7-2	-	TRBJ1-5	CASSGRTGSGNQPQHF
TRBV18	-	TRBJ2-5	CASSPQAGRVTQYF
TRBV11-2	TRBD1	TRBJ1-2	CASSSRWTGSTYGYTF
TRBV3-1	-	TRBJ1-5	CASSQEGANQPQHF
TRBV3-1	-	TRBJ2-7	CASNPFGGMREQYF
TRBV20-1	TRBD2	TRBJ2-5	CSASGTSGRRGTYNEQYF
TRBV20-1	-	TRBJ2-7	CSARRLGGIHEQYF
TRBV20-1	TRBD1	TRBJ2-7	CSASGTDSYEQYF
TRBV7-2	TRBD1	TRBJ2-3	CASSSYTGEGQYF
TRBV20-1	-	TRBJ2-1	CSASGNSNEQFF
TRBV7-9	-	TRBJ2-7	CASSLDGGFFYEQYF
TRBV3-1	-	TRBJ2-1	CASSQDLSRPSDNEQFF